Below, 15 T cell receptor beta chains from the same sample are listed, as sequenced in a study of shared clonotypes between healthy human individuals (dated by TCRdb to about 2020). Libraries were made using the immunoSEQ multiplex PCR assay. TCRdb mirrors the immuneACCESS table, restricted to in-frame sequences. Some clones are absent from its copies; in checked studies, under half trace to an unresolved V gene, and the reason for the others is unknown. This sample comprises about 2 million clones, 85% to 95% of them detected only once. More than 0.95% of the sample goes to the ten largest clones. CD8 naive samples were obtained by positive selection for CCR7 among CD45RO-negative cells, yielding a CD45RA+CCR7+ population from which TemRA cells were excluded. Material: naive CD8+ T cells sorted from blood. This specimen's cell subset or site label, interpreted: CD45RA+CCR7+. All receptors come from a man aged 18-30 years in good health.

The chain links TRBV6-5 to TRBJ2-5; 8 bases match TRBD2. CDR1 is MNHEY and CDR2 is SVGAGI in the germline V gene. The V gene end was trimmed by 4 bases and the J gene end by 1 base; junction bases not matched to a gene: 5. The CDR3 consists of 15 residues. DNA for the CDR3: TGTGCCAGCAGTTCAAGCGGGAGTATCCAAGAGACCCAGTACTTC. It codes for CASSSSGSIQETQYF.

For this clone: In the same sample, other DNA sequences code for this CDR3. The chain couples TRBV7-6 to TRBJ1-2; D gene unclear. Germline V gene lookup returns CDR1 SGHVS and CDR2 FNYEAQ. This CDR3 contains 13 residues. With 1 base removed from V and 4 bases from J, the gap between germline ends came to 7 bases. This chain's CDR3 is CASSLGGSYGYTF. The CDR3 DNA reads TGTGCCAGCAGCTTAGGTGGTAGCTATGGCTACACCTTC.

The chain carries TRBV10-2 and TRBJ1-1; D unclear. V lost 5 bases, J lost 6 bases, and 16 bases lay in between. This CDR3 comprises 14 residues. Germline V gene data show CDR1 as WSHSY and CDR2 as SAAADI. The CDR3 loop reads CASSSERAFAEAFF. CDR3 DNA sequence: TGCGCCAGCAGTTCAGAAAGGGCCTTCGCTGAAGCTTTCTTT.

J is TRBJ1-3 and V is TRBV28; tentatively, D is TRBD1 (6 bases). The CDR3 spans 15 residues. Germline-derived CDR1 and CDR2 are MDHEN and SYDVKM. The V end was cut by 5 bases, the J end by 8 bases, with 19 bases between. Here the CDR3 reads CASSGIQGLRDTIYF. As DNA, the CDR3 is TGTGCCAGCAGTGGAATACAGGGTCTTAGGGACACCATATATTTT.

The genes are TRBV19 and TRBJ1-5; 7 nucleotides line up with TRBD1. This CDR3 is built from 13 residues. CDR1 and CDR2 (germline): LNHDA, SQIVND (reference sequence). The trim removed 8 bases at V and 5 bases at J, leaving 6 bases unmatched. CDR3 in DNA: TGTGCCAGTGACGGGACAGATGATCAGCCCCAGCATTTT. As protein: CASDGTDDQPQHF.

The V gene is TRBV2, the J gene TRBJ1-5, with 7 positions matching TRBD1. Looked up from germline, CDR1 is SNHLY and CDR2 is FYNNEI. Unmatched junction bases numbered 7, after V lost 6 bases and J lost 2 bases. The CDR3 consists of 15 residues. The CDR3: CASSVQGYGNQPQHF. As DNA, the CDR3 is TGTGCCAGCAGCGTACAGGGGTACGGCAATCAGCCCCAGCATTTT.

This rearrangement joins TRBV29-1 to TRBJ1-2; D perhaps matches TRBD1 (6 bases). CDR1 and CDR2 (germline): SQVTM, ANQGSEA. V lost 1 base, J lost 3 bases, and 15 bases lay in between. This CDR3 spans 15 amino acids. Here the CDR3 reads CSVEAGEGSDYGYTF. In DNA, the CDR3 is TGCAGCGTTGAAGCAGGGGAGGGGTCTGACTATGGCTACACCTTC.

This chain links TRBV7-9 with TRBJ1-2; a weak D match, TRBD1 (6 bases). Looked up from germline, CDR1 is SEHNR and CDR2 is FQNEAQ (reference sequence). CDR3 size: 14 residues. Trimming pared 1 base from V and 4 bases from J, leaving 10 bases between. This chain's CDR3 is CASSLGRGPYGYTF. CDR3 nucleotides: TGTGCCAGCAGCTTAGGCAGGGGACCCTATGGCTACACCTTC.

This chain uses TRBV7-2 with TRBJ2-2; no clear D. In germline, CDR1 is SGHTA, CDR2 FQGNSA. Trimming took 5 bases from V and 7 from J, leaving 11 bases between them. The CDR3 extends over 13 amino acids. This CDR3 reads CASSVGTGGELFF. The DNA for the CDR3 is TGTGCCAGCAGCGTAGGAACGGGCGGGGAGCTGTTTTTT.

This clone was counted once. The CDR3 DNA is TGTGCCAGCAGTGCGTGGCAGGGGGCCTCTGGAAACACCATATATTTT. This encodes CASSAWQGASGNTIYF. V is TRBV2 and J is TRBJ1-3; 8 positions agree with TRBD1. Germline V gives CDR1 SNHLY, CDR2 FYNNEI. The V segment lost 4 bases and the J segment 0 bases; nucleotides outside the gene matches: 5. This CDR3 contains 16 residues.

The J gene is TRBJ2-6, the V gene TRBV27; D call uncertain. The CDR3 contains 16 residues. Trimming took 4 bases from V and 0 from J, leaving 10 bases between them. The germline CDR1 and CDR2 sequences are MNHEY and SMNVEV (reference sequence). As DNA, the CDR3 is TGTGCCAGCAGTTCTCTTATTCCCTCTGGGGCCAACGTCCTGACTTTC. Protein: CASSSLIPSGANVLTF.

The rearrangement uses TRBV30 and TRBJ2-2; D may be TRBD1 (5 bases). CDR1 is GTSNPN, CDR2 SVGIG, per germline (reference sequence). Trimming stripped 3 bases from V and 0 bases from J, with 11 bases between. The CDR3 sequence is 15 residues long. The CDR3 DNA follows: TGTGCCTGGAGCTCGCTGACAGCGAACACCGGGGAGCTGTTTTTT. This gives the protein CAWSSLTANTGELFF.

The rearrangement uses TRBV10-3 and TRBJ1-2, with D possibly matching TRBD1 (6 bases). Germline V gene lookup returns CDR1 ENHRY and CDR2 SYGVKD. The CDR3 totals 12 residues. V shed 6 bases and J shed 8 bases, with 13 bases lying between them. This chain's CDR3 is CAISGGQSGYTF. CDR3 bases: TGTGCCATCAGCGGGGGGCAGAGCGGCTACACCTTC.

This clone was counted a single time. The chain employs TRBV13 and TRBJ1-2; possibly TRBD1 for D (6 bases). This CDR3 comprises 15 residues. V gave up 0 bases and J gave up 5 bases, with 13 bases separating them. Germline V gene sequence: CDR1 PRHDT, CDR2 FYEKMQ (reference sequence). The CDR3 DNA reads as TGTGCCAGCAGCTTAGGTAGAGGGGGACGATATGGCTACACCTTC. It translates to CASSLGRGGRYGYTF. Based on the CDR3 plus reference TRBV13 and TRBJ1-2, the full variable domain is AAGVIQSPRHLIKEKRETATLKCYPIPRHDTVYWYQQGPGQDPQFLISFYEKMQSDKGSIPDRFSAQQFSDYHSELNMSSLELGDSALYFCASSLGRGGRYGYTFGSGTRLTVV.

The chain links TRBV30 to TRBJ2-1; TRBD2 might be the D (6 bases). CDR3 length: 17 residues. Per the germline V gene, CDR1 is GTSNPN and CDR2 is SVGIG (reference sequence). V shed 0 bases and J shed 4 bases, with 19 bases lying between them. The CDR3 region has the DNA TGTGCCTGGAGTGTTTTGAGCGGAGGGGTGAAATACAATGAGCAGTTCTTC. It yields the protein CAWSVLSGGVKYNEQFF.